This T cell receptor beta chain comes out of a study of beta chain features in type 1 diabetes. Whole-study results and caveats: All four CD4+ subsets of Type 1 diabetes patients contained TCRB CDR3s that were moderately but significantly shorter.

Expressed TCRB transcripts were sequenced after all isolated RNA was converted to cDNA. Assay: immunoSEQ multiplex PCR; the TCRdb copy retains only in-frame clones and omits some. The sample holds around 170,000 clones; about 9% are singletons and the top ten take 0.7%. Between the trimmed V and J ends, which lost 5 bases and 5 bases, there was a span of 7 bases. CDR1 is MDHEN, CDR2 SYDVKM, per germline. The CDR3 has 12 amino acids. About this clone itself: What it recognizes is unknown.

This sequence originates from a woman in her twenties or thirties with type 1 diabetes. The chain has TRBV28 and TRBJ1-5; maybe TRBD1 (5 bases). The sequenced material came from central memory CD4+ T cells from blood. The CDR3 spells CASSMTDQPQHF. The CDR3 DNA sequence: TGTGCCAGCAGTATGACAGATCAGCCCCAGCATTTT. Using reference TRBV28 and TRBJ1-5 for the parts outside the CDR3, the full variable domain is DVKVTQSSRYLVKRTGEKVFLECVQDMDHENMFWYRQDPGLGLRLIYFSYDVKMKEKGDIPEGYSVSREKKERFSLILESASTNQTSMYLCASSMTDQPQHFGDGTRLSIL.